A single sample is the source of the 14 T cell receptor beta chains below, sequenced in a study of vaccination and CD4 T cells after COVID-19. The Oncomine TCR Beta short-read assay generated sequence data from the DNA of cultured CD4+ T cells. One entry per CDR3 protein results from TCRdb running MiXCR on the PCR reads. The sample includes about 8,800 distinct CDR3 sequences, around 50% of them seen just once. Sample treatment: roughly 10-day PBMC culture with coronavirus spike peptide pools or control peptides (ViraFEST assay). The antigens for these receptors are not known. The sequenced material came from CD4+ T cells from blood, cultured in vitro. Receptors were obtained from a human donor who had recovered from COVID-19.

This clonotype appeared a few times. V usage is TRBV19 and J usage is TRBJ2-2, with no clear D. V lost 5 bases to trimming and J lost 2 bases, with 9 bases between them. There are 14 residues in the CDR3. Germline V gene data show CDR1 as LNHDA and CDR2 as SQIVND (reference sequence). CDR3 in amino acids: CASSPRPNTGELFF. CDR3 nucleotide sequence: TGTGCCAGTAGTCCACGGCCCAACACCGGGGAGCTGTTTTTT.

Here the CDR3 DNA reads TGTGCCAGCAGTAATGACGGGGAAAGGGCCCAGCATTTT. Its translation is CASSNDGERAQHF. The J gene is TRBJ1-5, the V gene TRBV27; no definite D call. Germline CDR1 reads MNHEY; CDR2 reads SMNVEV (reference sequence). V lost 5 bases, J lost 11 bases, and 16 bases lay in between. The CDR3 has 13 amino acids.

The CDR3 region is CATSTGNGGVTEAFF. DNA for the CDR3: TGTGCCACCAGCACCGGGAATGGGGGCGTCACTGAAGCTTTCTTT. The rearrangement joins TRBV15 to TRBJ1-1; tentatively, D is TRBD1 (6 bases). Per germline, CDR1 LNHNV and CDR2 YYDKDF (reference sequence). V dropped 4 bases and J dropped 4 bases, with 16 bases sitting between them. The CDR3 is 15 residues long.

The chain carries TRBV6-1 and TRBJ1-2; D possibly corresponds to TRBD1 (6 bases). This CDR3 is built from 13 residues. V lost 8 bases and J 3 bases, leaving 13 bases between the germline ends. In germline, CDR1 is MNHNS, CDR2 SASEGT. This chain's CDR3 is CASVVRGHYGYTF. The CDR3 DNA reads as TGTGCCAGCGTAGTCCGGGGGCACTATGGCTACACCTTC.

This chain links TRBV25-1 with TRBJ2-3; the D is unclear. CDR1 and CDR2 from the germline V gene are MGHDK and SYGVNS. The CDR3 runs to 14 residues. V was clipped by 1 base and J by 4 bases, with 9 bases between them. The DNA of the CDR3 is TGTGCCAGCAGTGAATTAGGCCCGCCAGATACGCAGTATTTT. Translating gives CASSELGPPDTQYF.

In this sample, this clonotype turned up a few times. The CDR3 sequence: CASSIGGGAQHF. The CDR3, as DNA: TGTGCCAGTAGTATTGGGGGCGGGGCCCAGCATTTT. The chain joins TRBV19 to TRBJ1-5; perhaps TRBD1 as D (6 bases). With 3 bases removed from V and 11 bases from J, the gap between germline ends came to 11 bases. CDR3 length: 12 amino acids. The germline V gene has CDR1 LNHDA and CDR2 SQIVND (reference sequence).

The chain combines TRBV24-1 with TRBJ1-5; D gene uncertain. This CDR3 has 13 residues. The germline CDR1 and CDR2 sequences are KGHDR and SFDVKD. With 8 bases removed from V and 0 bases from J, the gap between germline ends came to 7 bases. CDR3 amino acids: CATIEDSNQPQHF. CDR3 sequence (DNA): TGTGCCACCATTGAGGATAGCAATCAGCCCCAGCATTTT.

The gene calls are TRBV2 and TRBJ1-2; no clear D gene. In germline, CDR1 is SNHLY, CDR2 FYNNEI. CDR3 length: 20 residues. V shed 3 bases and J shed 3 bases, with 29 bases lying between them. CDR3 nucleotide sequence: TGTGCCAGCAGTGACGCCCCCTCAACTATCTTTACTCACCGGTACTATGGCTACACCTTC. This encodes CASSDAPSTIFTHRYYGYTF.

The rearrangement joins TRBV6-5 to TRBJ2-1, with D tentatively TRBD1 (6 bases). The ends were cut back, 0 bases at V and 10 bases at J, with 37 bases in the middle. This CDR3 spans 22 amino acids. Germline CDR1 and CDR2: MNHEY and SVGAGI. For the CDR3, the DNA is TGTGCCAGCAGTTACTCGTTATTCCATCGTGGGACATTTGATGTAGAGACTACAGAGCAGTTCTTC. This sequence encodes CASSYSLFHRGTFDVETTEQFF.

V and J are TRBV7-6 and TRBJ1-5, with D perhaps TRBD1 (5 bases). Trimming shortened V by 5 bases and J by 6 bases, and 17 bases separated the two germline ends. The germline gives CDR1 SGHVS, CDR2 FNYEAQ. The CDR3 totals 15 residues. The CDR3 region is CASSARGGAFQPQHF. CDR3 in DNA: TGTGCCAGCAGCGCCCGTGGGGGAGCATTTCAGCCCCAGCATTTT.

This clonotype was seen a few times. The V gene is TRBV6-1, the J gene TRBJ2-7, with 7 bases lining up with TRBD1. This CDR3 contains 16 residues. The germline CDR1 and CDR2 sequences are MNHNS and SASEGT. Trimming at V came to 2 bases and at J to 2 bases, leaving 9 bases not matched to a gene. The CDR3, as DNA: TGTGCCAGCAGTGAATATGGGACAGCTCAAACCTACGAGCAGTACTTC. Translating gives CASSEYGTAQTYEQYF.

The chain carries TRBV30 and TRBJ2-3, with 9 nucleotides matching TRBD1. There are 15 residues in the CDR3. V shed 2 bases, J shed 5 bases, and the junction held 8 bases outside the gene matches. Looked up from germline, CDR1 is GTSNPN and CDR2 is SVGIG (reference sequence). The DNA for the CDR3 is TGTGCCTGGAGTTCCACAGGGGGCCGGAGAGATACGCAGTATTTT. Residues: CAWSSTGGRRDTQYF. Looking up the rest from reference TRBV30 and TRBJ2-3 gives the full variable domain: SQTIHQWPATLVQPVGSPLSLECTVEGTSNPNLYWYRQAAGRGLQLLFYSVGIGQISSEVPQNLSASRPQDRQFILSSKKLLLSDSGFYLCAWSSTGGRRDTQYFGPGTRLTVL.

This clonotype is medium-sized by share. V and J are TRBV5-1 and TRBJ2-5, with 12 bases lining up with TRBD2. J gave up 6 bases and V 4 bases, and 13 bases lay outside the gene matches. This CDR3 spans 17 amino acids. CDR1 SGHRS and CDR2 YFSETQ come from the germline V gene. This CDR3 is CASSENSLAGGRKTQYF. The DNA of the CDR3 is TGCGCCAGCAGCGAGAACTCGCTAGCGGGAGGGAGGAAGACCCAGTACTTC.

This clonotype was detected a few times. V and J are TRBV20-1 and TRBJ1-5; D gene unclear. Between the trimmed V and J ends, which lost 6 bases and 0 bases, there was a span of 15 bases. CDR1 and CDR2 from the germline V gene are DFQATT and SNEGSKA (reference sequence). The CDR3 length is 15 residues. The CDR3 region has the DNA TGCAGTGCCCACGAGGGCCCGTATAGCAATCAGCCCCAGCATTTT. Protein sequence: CSAHEGPYSNQPQHF.